The 23 T cell receptor beta chains below come from one sample, sequenced in a study of blood T cell repertoires in COVID-19. TCRdb's table, derived via immunoSEQ multiplex PCR, lists solely in-frame clones and lacks some. The sample shows roughly 84,000 clones, roughly 80% of them seen only once. The material sequenced was peripheral blood. These receptors all come from a woman aged 80 or older with acute or convalescent COVID-19.

The chain has TRBV7-8 and TRBJ1-1; no reliable D call. The CDR3 is made up of 14 amino acids. CDR1 and CDR2 (germline): SGHVS, FQNEAQ. V was pared by 7 bases and J by 2 bases, with 14 bases between. The CDR3 coding sequence is TGTGCCAGCATCCTGGATCAGGTAAACACTGAAGCTTTCTTT. It is translated as CASILDQVNTEAFF.

This chain joins TRBV12-3 or TRBV12-4 and TRBJ1-4; D gene unclear. Trimming stripped 1 base from V and 12 bases from J, with 9 bases between. This CDR3 has 12 amino acids. The CDR3 loop reads CASSLGSRELFF. The CDR3 coding sequence is TGTGCCAGCAGTTTAGGTTCGAGGGAACTGTTTTTT.

The chain combines TRBV9 with TRBJ2-2; 10 bases map to TRBD2. J was trimmed by 2 bases and V by 3 bases; bases with no gene match: 16. Germline values: CDR1 SGDLS, CDR2 YYNGEE. This CDR3 has 20 residues. CDR3 DNA sequence: TGTGCCAGCAGCGACCGCGGCCCCCCCTCTAGCGGGGGTAACACCGGGGAGCTGTTTTTT. As protein: CASSDRGPPSSGGNTGELFF.

V gene TRBV11-3 combines with J gene TRBJ2-7; 10 bases align to TRBD2. Germline values: CDR1 SGHNT, CDR2 YENEEA. CDR3 length equals 15 residues. V lost 3 bases and J lost 1; bases outside the gene matches: 3. In nucleotides, the CDR3 is TGTGCCAGCAGCTTCTCTAGCGGGGGTTCCTACGAGCAGTACTTC. Its translation is CASSFSSGGSYEQYF. The full variable domain, with the rest looked up from reference TRBV11-3 and TRBJ2-7, is EAGVVQSPRYKIIEKKQPVAFWCNPISGHNTLYWYLQNLGQGPELLIRYENEEAVDDSQLPKDRFSAERLKGVDSTLKIQPAELGDSAVYLCASSFSSGGSYEQYFGPGTRLTVT.

This clone was seen a single time. The V and J genes are TRBV12-5 and TRBJ2-7, with D unresolved. Trimming took off 8 bases at V and 3 bases at J, with 14 bases between the two ends. This CDR3 is built from 13 residues. From germline, CDR1 is LGHNT and CDR2 FRNRAP. CDR3 residues: CASSEEFRYEQYF. CDR3 sequence (DNA): TGTGCTAGTTCTGAGGAGTTTCGCTACGAGCAGTACTTC.

The J gene is TRBJ2-7, the V gene TRBV7-9; the D gene is possibly TRBD1 (6 bases). This CDR3 has 14 residues. From germline, CDR1 is SEHNR and CDR2 FQNEAQ (reference sequence). V lost 5 bases and J 5 bases, leaving 16 bases between the germline ends. The CDR3 loop is CASSQTQGFDEQYF. The CDR3 DNA reads TGTGCCAGCAGCCAGACTCAGGGGTTCGACGAGCAGTACTTC. The full variable domain, in which reference TRBV7-9 and TRBJ2-7 provide the parts outside the CDR3, is DTGVSQNPRHKITKRGQNVTFRCDPISEHNRLYWYRQTLGQGPEFLTYFQNEAQLEKSRLLSDRFSAERPKGSFSTLEIQRTEQGDSAMYLCASSQTQGFDEQYFGPGTRLTVT.

The rearrangement links TRBV5-6 to TRBJ1-4; maybe TRBD1 (5 bases). V was shortened by 2 bases and J by 6 bases, with 14 bases between the two germline ends. CDR3 length: 15 residues. Germline CDR1 is SGHDT and CDR2 is YYEEEE. The CDR3 bases are TGTGCCAGCAGCTTCGGAGGGGCGCGGGATGAAAAACTGTTTTTT. Protein: CASSFGGARDEKLFF.

The chain joins TRBV5-1 to TRBJ1-1; TRBD1 agrees at 7 bases. V trimming: 0 bases; J trimming: 3 bases; junction bases outside the gene matches: 5. Germline V gives CDR1 SGHRS, CDR2 YFSETQ. The CDR3 has 15 amino acids. CDR3 nucleotides: TGCGCCAGCAGCTTGGGACAGGGTAGGTACACTGAAGCTTTCTTT. It is translated as CASSLGQGRYTEAFF.

The rearrangement uses TRBV27 and TRBJ1-1, with TRBD1 as a possible D gene (6 bases). V was pared by 5 bases and J by 4 bases, with 17 bases between. The CDR3 consists of 15 residues. Germline assignment: CDR1 MNHEY and CDR2 SMNVEV (reference sequence). CDR3 sequence (DNA): TGTGCCAGCAGTCGAACACAGGGAGCTGCCACTGAAGCTTTCTTT. This gives the protein CASSRTQGAATEAFF.

The chain is built from TRBV6-5 and TRBJ1-5; D call uncertain. The V gene's germline CDR1 is MNHEY and CDR2 SVGAGI. The CDR3 contains 13 residues. V was trimmed by 4 bases and J by 2 bases, leaving 6 bases between them. The CDR3 region is CASSLSGNQPQHF. The CDR3 DNA reads as TGTGCCAGCAGTTTAAGCGGCAATCAGCCCCAGCATTTT.

This chain uses TRBV6-5 with TRBJ1-4, with D possibly matching TRBD1 (5 bases). CDR1 and CDR2 from the germline V gene are MNHEY and SVGAGI. Trimming left V 4 bases short and J 0 bases short, with 6 bases between. The CDR3 loop spans 14 amino acids. DNA for the CDR3: TGTGCCAGCAGTTTACAGGCAACTAATGAAAAACTGTTTTTT. Translated, it gives CASSLQATNEKLFF.

The rearrangement uses TRBV5-4 and TRBJ2-1; 10 nucleotides match TRBD1. The CDR3 runs to 13 residues. Germline V gene sequence: CDR1 SGHNT, CDR2 YYREEE (reference sequence). Germline trimming cut 3 bases from V and 7 bases from J; bases unmatched to any gene: 1. CDR3: CASSWTGGNEQFF. Here the CDR3 DNA reads TGTGCCAGCAGCTGGACAGGGGGGAATGAGCAGTTCTTC.

The rearrangement uses TRBV16 and TRBJ2-7, with D possibly TRBD2 on 6 matching bases. This CDR3 contains 14 residues. Germline values: CDR1 KGHSY, CDR2 FQNENV. The V end lost 2 bases, the J end lost 7 bases, and 15 bases lay between the germline ends. This CDR3 is CASSQTFDSGEQYF. CDR3 DNA: TGTGCCAGCAGCCAAACATTCGACAGCGGGGAGCAGTACTTC.

This clone was seen a few times. This sequence joins TRBV2 and TRBJ1-4, with TRBD1 as a possible D gene (5 bases). V gave up 4 bases and J gave up 5 bases, with 8 bases separating them. The germline CDR1 and CDR2 sequences are SNHLY and FYNNEI. This CDR3 has 13 amino acids. The CDR3 spells CASSGGGNEKLFF. The CDR3 DNA sequence: TGTGCCAGCAGTGGGGGGGGGAATGAAAAACTGTTTTTT.

The chain links TRBV9 to TRBJ1-2; a possible D gene is TRBD1 (5 bases). The CDR3 spans 12 residues. V gave up 5 bases and J gave up 4 bases, with 9 bases separating them. Looked up from germline, CDR1 is SGDLS and CDR2 is YYNGEE. This chain's CDR3 is CASRKTAYGYTF. The CDR3 DNA follows: TGTGCCAGCAGAAAGACAGCCTATGGCTACACCTTC.

The rearrangement links TRBV6-5 to TRBJ1-2; D is ambiguous. The CDR3 spans 12 residues. V was pared by 6 bases and J by 8 bases, with 13 bases between. Looked up from germline, CDR1 is MNHEY and CDR2 is SVGAGI. The CDR3 region has the DNA TGTGCCAGCAGGGGTGAGGGCAAAGGCTACACCTTC. It encodes CASRGEGKGYTF.

CDR3 coding DNA: TGTGCCAGCAGCGTATCAGCGGGGGGAAACACCGGGGAGCTGTTTTTT. Translation gives CASSVSAGGNTGELFF. The chain links TRBV9 to TRBJ2-2; 9 bases are a match to TRBD2. CDR1 is SGDLS and CDR2 is YYNGEE in the germline V gene. V gave up 1 base and J gave up 2 bases; unmatched junction bases: 3. This CDR3 has 16 residues.

The sample holds a few counts of this clone. The chain is built from TRBV11-2 and TRBJ1-1; D is unclear. V lost 0 bases and J lost 8, with 10 bases in between. CDR3 length equals 13 residues. Germline V CDR1 and CDR2: SGHAT, FQNNGV. CDR3 sequence (DNA): TGTGCCAGCAGCTTAGATCTTGGCGGAGAAGCTTTCTTT. This codes for CASSLDLGGEAFF.

This chain connects TRBV7-8 to TRBJ2-2; TRBD1 matches at 9 bases. CDR1 and CDR2 (germline): SGHVS, FQNEAQ. Trimming at V came to 0 bases and at J to 5 bases, leaving 4 bases not matched to a gene. This CDR3 has 16 amino acids. CDR3 region: CASSLAPGTGTGELFF. DNA for the CDR3: TGTGCCAGCAGCTTAGCTCCCGGGACAGGGACCGGGGAGCTGTTTTTT. Full variable domain (outside the CDR3, taken from reference TRBV7-8 and TRBJ2-2): GAGVSQSPRYKVAKRGQDVALRCDPISGHVSLFWYQQALGQGPEFLTYFQNEAQLDKSGLPSDRFFAERPEGSVSTLKIQRTQQEDSAVYLCASSLAPGTGTGELFFGEGSRLTVL.

This chain's CDR3 is CASSLGLASYEQYF. The CDR3 nucleotides read TGTGCCAGCAGCTTAGGACTAGCGAGCTACGAGCAGTACTTC. V gene TRBV7-8 combines with J gene TRBJ2-7; TRBD2 matches at 8 bases. J lost 3 bases, V lost 1 base, and 2 bases had no gene match. The CDR3 runs 14 residues. Germline CDR1 SGHVS, CDR2 FQNEAQ. Based on the CDR3 plus reference TRBV7-8 and TRBJ2-7, the full variable domain is GAGVSQSPRYKVAKRGQDVALRCDPISGHVSLFWYQQALGQGPEFLTYFQNEAQLDKSGLPSDRFFAERPEGSVSTLKIQRTQQEDSAVYLCASSLGLASYEQYFGPGTRLTVT.

This clone was picked up a small number of times. The J gene is TRBJ1-6, the V gene TRBV5-6, with 7 bases matching TRBD1. Germline assignment: CDR1 SGHDT and CDR2 YYEEEE. With V trimmed by 1 base and J by 10 bases, 14 bases remained unmatched. The CDR3 sequence is 17 residues long. DNA for the CDR3: TGTGCCAGCAGCTTGAAAGTCCGGACAGGACTGAGGTCACCCCTCCACTTT. It codes for CASSLKVRTGLRSPLHF.

The rearrangement joins TRBV7-8 to TRBJ1-4, with 10 bases lining up with TRBD1. Germline assignment: CDR1 SGHVS and CDR2 FQNEAQ. This CDR3 is 17 amino acids long. With 3 bases clipped from V and 7 bases from J, the junction kept 11 bases outside the gene matches. The CDR3 spells CASSFLTTGTGVEKLFF. The CDR3 region has the DNA TGTGCCAGCAGCTTTCTAACGACCGGGACAGGGGTTGAAAAACTGTTTTTT.

The rearrangement links TRBV29-1 to TRBJ1-1; tentatively, D is TRBD1 (5 bases). V lost 6 bases and J lost 1, with 9 bases in between. The length of the CDR3 is 12 residues. Germline CDR1 reads SQVTM; CDR2 reads ANQGSEA. The CDR3 is CSVRQGNTEAFF. The CDR3 bases are TGCAGCGTCCGTCAGGGGAACACTGAAGCTTTCTTT.